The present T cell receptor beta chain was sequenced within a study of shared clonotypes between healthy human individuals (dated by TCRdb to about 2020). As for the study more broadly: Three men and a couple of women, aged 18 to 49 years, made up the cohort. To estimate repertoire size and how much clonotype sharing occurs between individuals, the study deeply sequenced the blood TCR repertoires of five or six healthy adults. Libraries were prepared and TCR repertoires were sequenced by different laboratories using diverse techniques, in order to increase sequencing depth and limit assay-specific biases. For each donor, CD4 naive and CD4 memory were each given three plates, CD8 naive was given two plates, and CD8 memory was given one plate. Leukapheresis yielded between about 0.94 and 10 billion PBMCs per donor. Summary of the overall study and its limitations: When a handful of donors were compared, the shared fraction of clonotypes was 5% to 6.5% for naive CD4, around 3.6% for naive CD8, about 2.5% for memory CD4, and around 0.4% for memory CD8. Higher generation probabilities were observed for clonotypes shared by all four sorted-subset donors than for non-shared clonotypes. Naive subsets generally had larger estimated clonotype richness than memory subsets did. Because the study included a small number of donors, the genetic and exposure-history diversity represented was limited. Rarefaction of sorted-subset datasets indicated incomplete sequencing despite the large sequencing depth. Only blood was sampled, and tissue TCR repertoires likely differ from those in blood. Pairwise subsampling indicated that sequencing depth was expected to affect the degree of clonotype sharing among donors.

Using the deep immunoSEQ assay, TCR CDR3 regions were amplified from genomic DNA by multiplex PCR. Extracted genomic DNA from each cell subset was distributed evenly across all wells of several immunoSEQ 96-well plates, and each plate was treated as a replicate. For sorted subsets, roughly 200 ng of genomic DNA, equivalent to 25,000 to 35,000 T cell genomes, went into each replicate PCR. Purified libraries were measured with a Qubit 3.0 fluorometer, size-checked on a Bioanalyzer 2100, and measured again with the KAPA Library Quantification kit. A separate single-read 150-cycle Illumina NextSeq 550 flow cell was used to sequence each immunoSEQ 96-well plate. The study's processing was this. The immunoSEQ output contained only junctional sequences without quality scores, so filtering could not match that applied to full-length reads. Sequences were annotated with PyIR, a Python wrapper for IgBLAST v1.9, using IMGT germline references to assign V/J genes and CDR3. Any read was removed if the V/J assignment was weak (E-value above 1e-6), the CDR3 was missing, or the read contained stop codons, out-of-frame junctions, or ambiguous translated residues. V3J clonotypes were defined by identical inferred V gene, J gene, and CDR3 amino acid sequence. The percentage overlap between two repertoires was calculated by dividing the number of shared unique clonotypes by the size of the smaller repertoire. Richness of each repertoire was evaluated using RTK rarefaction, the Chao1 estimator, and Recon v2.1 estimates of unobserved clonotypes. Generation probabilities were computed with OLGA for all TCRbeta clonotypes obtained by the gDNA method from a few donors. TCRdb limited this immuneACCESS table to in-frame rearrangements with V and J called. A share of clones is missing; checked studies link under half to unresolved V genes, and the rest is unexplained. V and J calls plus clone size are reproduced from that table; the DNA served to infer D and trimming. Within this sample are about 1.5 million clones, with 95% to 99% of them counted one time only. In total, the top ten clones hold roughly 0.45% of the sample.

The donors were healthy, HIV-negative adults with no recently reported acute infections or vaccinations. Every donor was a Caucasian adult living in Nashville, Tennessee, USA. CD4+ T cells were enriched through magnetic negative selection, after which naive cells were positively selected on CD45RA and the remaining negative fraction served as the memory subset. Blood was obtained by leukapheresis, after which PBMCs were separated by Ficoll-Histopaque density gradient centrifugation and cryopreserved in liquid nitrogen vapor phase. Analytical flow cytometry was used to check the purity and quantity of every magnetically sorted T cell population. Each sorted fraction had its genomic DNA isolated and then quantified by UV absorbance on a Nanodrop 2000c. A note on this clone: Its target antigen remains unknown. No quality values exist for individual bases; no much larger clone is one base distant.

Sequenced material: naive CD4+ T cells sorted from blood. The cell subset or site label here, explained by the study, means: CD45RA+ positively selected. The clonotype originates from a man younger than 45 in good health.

The nucleotide sequence reads as follows: TGTGCCATCAGTGACCACAATGATGAAAAACTGTTTTTT. This gives the protein CAISDHNDEKLFF. The chain was built from TRBV10-3 and TRBJ1-4, with the D gene uncertain. Reading from cysteine to phenylalanine, the CDR3 counts 13 amino acids. The sequence is cut down to CDR3 DNA, 39 bases in frame from base 1. The germline V gene yields ENHRY for CDR1 and SYGVKD for CDR2. V was cut back by 3 bases and J by 6 bases, leaving a gap of 8 bases between them.